These 3 T cell receptor beta chains were sequenced from one sample in a study of T cells after yellow fever vaccination. Via MiXCR, TCRdb re-called the 5' RACE reads, giving one row per CDR3 protein. The sample lists around 330,000 distinct CDR3 sequences; roughly 3.5% were seen once. Sample: PBMCs, taken on the day of the yellow fever booster vaccination. The origin of the receptors is a man younger than 35 who received the YFV17D yellow fever vaccine.

The chain recombines TRBV4-1 with TRBJ2-3; 13 bases are a match to TRBD2. This CDR3 is 19 amino acids long. Per the germline V gene, CDR1 is MGHRA and CDR2 is YSYEKL. After removal of 4 bases from V and 0 bases from J, the junction contained 10 bases not matched to a gene. CDR3 nucleotide sequence: TGCGCCAGCAGCCCCCGACTAGCGGGGGGCCGATCTAGCACAGATACGCAGTATTTT. It translates to CASSPRLAGGRSSTDTQYF.

The gene calls are TRBV7-2 and TRBJ2-1; D might be TRBD2 (7 bases). The CDR3 totals 15 residues. Germline lookup yields CDR1 SGHTA and CDR2 FQGNSA. V was cut by 2 bases and J by 14 bases, with 22 bases left in between. CDR3 loop: CASSLTFGGPGREFF. In DNA form, the CDR3 reads TGTGCCAGCAGCTTAACGTTCGGGGGGCCGGGACGAGAGTTCTTC.

This clonotype appeared a few times. The rearrangement uses TRBV12-3 or TRBV12-4 and TRBJ2-5; D remains unclear. This CDR3 is 14 amino acids long. V dropped 5 bases and J dropped 2 bases, with 12 bases sitting between them. The CDR3, as DNA: TGTGCCAGCAGTCCCCGCCGTCCGCAAGAGACCCAGTACTTC. Encoded protein: CASSPRRPQETQYF.